This TCR beta chain derives from a study of T cells in Graves' hyperthyroidism and ophthalmopathy. Germline assignment: CDR1 SGHRS and CDR2 YFSETQ. Trimming removed 0 bases at V and 1 base at J, with 7 bases between. CDR3 length: 14 residues. This clonotype has ten or more counts. Regions amplified from RNA transcripts were the TCR beta CDR3 regions. The HTBI primer set was used in a first-round RT-PCR of the TCR CDR3. MiXCR, applied by TCRdb to the multiplex PCR reads, yields one record per CDR3 protein. The profile covers fewer than 850,000 distinct CDR3 sequences, with roughly a sixth appearing a single time and about 14% taken by the ten largest.

The J gene is TRBJ1-1, the V gene TRBV5-1; D call uncertain. The sample was blood. This TCR was recovered from a man aged 45 to 65 with Graves' hyperthyroidism. As DNA, the CDR3 is TGCGCCAGCAGCTTGGTAACAGCGAACACTGAAGCTTTCTTT. Amino acid sequence: CASSLVTANTEAFF. Variable domain in full (rest from reference TRBV5-1 and TRBJ1-1): KAGVTQTPRYLIKTRGQQVTLSCSPISGHRSVSWYQQTPGQGLQFLFEYFSETQRNKGNFPGRFSGRQFSNSRSEMNVSTLELGDSALYLCASSLVTANTEAFFGQGTRLTVV.